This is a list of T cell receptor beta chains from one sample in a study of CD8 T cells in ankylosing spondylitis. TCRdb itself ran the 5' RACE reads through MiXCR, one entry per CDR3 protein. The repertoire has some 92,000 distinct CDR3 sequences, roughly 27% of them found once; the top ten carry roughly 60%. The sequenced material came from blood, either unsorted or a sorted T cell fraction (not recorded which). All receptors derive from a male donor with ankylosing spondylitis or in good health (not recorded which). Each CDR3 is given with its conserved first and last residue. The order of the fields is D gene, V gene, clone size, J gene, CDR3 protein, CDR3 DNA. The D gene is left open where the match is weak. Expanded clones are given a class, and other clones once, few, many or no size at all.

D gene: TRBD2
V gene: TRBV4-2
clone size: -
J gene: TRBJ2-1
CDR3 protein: CASSQEPSGRDYNEQFF
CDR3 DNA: TGTGCCAGCAGCCAAGAGCCTAGCGGGAGAGACTACAATGAGCAGTTCTTC

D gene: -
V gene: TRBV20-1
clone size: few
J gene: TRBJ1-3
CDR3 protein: CSASGGVFDTIYF
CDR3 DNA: TGCAGTGCTAGTGGGGGGGTCTTCGACACCATATATTTT

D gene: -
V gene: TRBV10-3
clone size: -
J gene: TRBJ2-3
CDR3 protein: CAITDMTDTQYF
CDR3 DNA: TGTGCCATCACCGATATGACAGATACGCAGTATTTT

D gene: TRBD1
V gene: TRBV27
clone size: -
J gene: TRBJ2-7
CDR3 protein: CASSPGGNYEQYF
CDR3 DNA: TGTGCCAGCAGTCCAGGGGGTAACTACGAGCAGTACTTC

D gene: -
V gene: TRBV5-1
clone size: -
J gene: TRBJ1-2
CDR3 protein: CASSFGEGYGYTF
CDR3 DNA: TGCGCCAGCAGCTTCGGAGAAGGCTATGGCTACACCTTC

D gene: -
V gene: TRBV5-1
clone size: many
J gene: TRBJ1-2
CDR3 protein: CASSRGTEYGYTF
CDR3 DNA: TGCGCCAGCAGCCGAGGGACGGAGTATGGCTACACCTTC

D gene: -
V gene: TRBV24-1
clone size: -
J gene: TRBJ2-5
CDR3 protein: CATSVAGGGKTQYF
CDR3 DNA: TGTGCCACCAGTGTGGCAGGGGGAGGAAAGACCCAGTACTTC

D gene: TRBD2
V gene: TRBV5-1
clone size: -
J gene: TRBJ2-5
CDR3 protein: CASSFLGLAIETQYF
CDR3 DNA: TGCGCCAGCAGCTTCCTAGGACTAGCCATAGAGACCCAGTACTTC

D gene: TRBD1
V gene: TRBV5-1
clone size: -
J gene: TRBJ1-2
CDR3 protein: CASSSGTGGADNYGYTF
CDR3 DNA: TGCGCCAGCAGTTCCGGGACAGGGGGCGCCGATAACTATGGCTACACCTTC

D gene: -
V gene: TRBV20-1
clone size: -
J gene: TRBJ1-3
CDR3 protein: CSVVGGAFRNTIYF
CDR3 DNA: TGCAGTGTTGTAGGAGGGGCATTCCGAAACACCATATATTTT

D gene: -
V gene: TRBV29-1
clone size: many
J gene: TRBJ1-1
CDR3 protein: CSVEGPGREMNTEAFF
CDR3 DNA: TGCAGCGTTGAAGGGCCCGGGAGGGAGATGAACACTGAAGCTTTCTTT

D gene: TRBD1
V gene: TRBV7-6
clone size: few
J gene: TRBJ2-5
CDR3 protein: CASSLGSQGVRETQYF
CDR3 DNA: TGTGCCAGCAGCTTAGGATCACAGGGGGTTCGGGAGACCCAGTACTTC

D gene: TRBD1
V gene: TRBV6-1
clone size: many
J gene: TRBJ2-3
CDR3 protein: CASRRQGRTDTQYF
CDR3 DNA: TGTGCCAGCAGACGACAGGGTCGCACAGATACGCAGTATTTT

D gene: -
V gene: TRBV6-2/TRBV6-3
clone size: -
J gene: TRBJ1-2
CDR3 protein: CASSYLMGGGYTF
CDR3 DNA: TGTGCCAGCAGTTACCTGATGGGTGGTGGCTACACCTTC

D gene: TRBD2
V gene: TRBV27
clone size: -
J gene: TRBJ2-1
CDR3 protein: CASSRTSGGLGNEQFF
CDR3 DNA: TGTGCCAGCAGTAGGACTAGCGGGGGGTTAGGTAATGAGCAGTTCTTC

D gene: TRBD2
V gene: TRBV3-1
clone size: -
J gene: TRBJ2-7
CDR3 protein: CASSPGLAVQYEQYF
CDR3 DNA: TGTGCCAGCAGCCCCGGACTAGCGGTTCAATACGAGCAGTACTTC

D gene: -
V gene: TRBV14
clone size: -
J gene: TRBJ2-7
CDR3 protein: CASSQEVGSSYEQYF
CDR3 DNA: TGTGCCAGCAGCCAAGAGGTTGGTAGCAGCTACGAGCAGTACTTC

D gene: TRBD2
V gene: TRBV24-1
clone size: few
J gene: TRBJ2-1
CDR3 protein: CATSDTGAGKGEGQFF
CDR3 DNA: TGTGCCACCAGTGATACGGGAGCGGGAAAGGGAGAGGGGCAGTTCTTC

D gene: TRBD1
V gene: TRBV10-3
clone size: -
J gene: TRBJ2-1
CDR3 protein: CAISGGTGGFNEQFF
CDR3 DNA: TGTGCCATCAGTGGAGGGACAGGGGGCTTCAATGAGCAGTTCTTC

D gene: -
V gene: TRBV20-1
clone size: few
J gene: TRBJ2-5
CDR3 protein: CSAKPRYQETQYF
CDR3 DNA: TGCAGTGCTAAGCCCAGGTACCAAGAGACCCAGTACTTC

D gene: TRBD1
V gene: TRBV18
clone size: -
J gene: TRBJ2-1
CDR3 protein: CASSLYRGRNDEQFF
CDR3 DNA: TGTGCCAGCTCATTATACAGGGGGCGCAACGATGAGCAGTTCTTC

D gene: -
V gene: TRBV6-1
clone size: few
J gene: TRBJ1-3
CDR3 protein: CATSGSVGGGNTIYF
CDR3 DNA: TGTGCCACCTCGGGGTCCGTCGGGGGAGGAAACACCATATATTTT

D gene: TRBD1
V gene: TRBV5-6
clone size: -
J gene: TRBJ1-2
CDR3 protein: CASSPGQVNYGYTF
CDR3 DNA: TGTGCCAGCAGCCCGGGACAGGTAAACTATGGCTACACCTTC

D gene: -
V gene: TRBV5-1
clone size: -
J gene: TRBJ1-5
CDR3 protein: CASSGGGDQPQHF
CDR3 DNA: TGCGCCAGCAGCGGAGGTGGGGATCAGCCCCAGCATTTT

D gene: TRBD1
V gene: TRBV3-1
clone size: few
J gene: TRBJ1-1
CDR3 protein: CASSPYTGGYTEAFF
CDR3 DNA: TGTGCCAGCAGCCCGTATACAGGGGGTTATACTGAAGCTTTCTTT

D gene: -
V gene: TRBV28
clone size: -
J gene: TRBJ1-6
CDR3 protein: CASISGPRASPLHF
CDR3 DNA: TGTGCCAGCATTTCAGGGCCCCGTGCTTCACCCCTCCACTTT

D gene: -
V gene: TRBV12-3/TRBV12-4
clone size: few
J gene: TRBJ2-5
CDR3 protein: CASSGGGMEETQYF
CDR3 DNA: TGTGCCAGCAGCGGGGGCGGAATGGAAGAGACCCAGTACTTC

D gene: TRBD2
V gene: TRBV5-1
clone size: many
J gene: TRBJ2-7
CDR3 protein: CASSLADSGIYEQYF
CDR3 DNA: TGCGCCAGCAGCTTGGCTGATAGCGGGATCTACGAGCAGTACTTC

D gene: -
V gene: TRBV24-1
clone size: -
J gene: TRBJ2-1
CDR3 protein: CATSQGGNSYNEQFF
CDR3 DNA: TGTGCCACCAGTCAGGGCGGAAACTCCTACAATGAGCAGTTCTTC

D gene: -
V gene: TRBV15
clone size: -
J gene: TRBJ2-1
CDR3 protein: CATSRDSLGSEQFF
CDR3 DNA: TGTGCCACCAGCAGAGATTCCCTAGGGAGTGAGCAGTTCTTC

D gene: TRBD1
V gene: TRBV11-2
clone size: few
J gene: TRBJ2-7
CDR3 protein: CASSRGVDRGRYEQYF
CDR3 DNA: TGTGCCAGCAGTCGAGGCGTCGACAGGGGACGCTACGAGCAGTACTTC

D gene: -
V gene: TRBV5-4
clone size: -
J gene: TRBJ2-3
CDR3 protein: CASSRTVGVSDTQYF
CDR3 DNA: TGTGCCAGCAGCCGAACTGTCGGGGTGTCAGATACGCAGTATTTT

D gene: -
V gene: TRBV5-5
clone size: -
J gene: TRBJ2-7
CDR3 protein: CASSRIRGYEQYF
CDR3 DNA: TGTGCCAGCAGCCGGATCAGGGGCTACGAGCAGTACTTC

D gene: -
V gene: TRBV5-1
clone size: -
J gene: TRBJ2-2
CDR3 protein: CASSFGQNTGELFF
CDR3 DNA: TGCGCCAGCAGCTTTGGACAGAACACCGGGGAGCTGTTTTTT

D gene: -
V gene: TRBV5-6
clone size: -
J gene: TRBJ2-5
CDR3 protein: CASSFDRIQETQYF
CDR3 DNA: TGTGCCAGCAGCTTCGACAGGATACAAGAGACCCAGTACTTC

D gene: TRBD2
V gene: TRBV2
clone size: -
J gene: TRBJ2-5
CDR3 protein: CAGTSGSYQETQYF
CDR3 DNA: TGTGCCGGGACTAGCGGTTCGTACCAAGAGACCCAGTACTTC

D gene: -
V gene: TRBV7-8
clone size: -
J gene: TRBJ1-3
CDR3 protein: CASTPWGGTRAGNTIYF
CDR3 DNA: TGTGCCAGCACCCCCTGGGGGGGAACAAGAGCTGGAAACACCATATATTTT

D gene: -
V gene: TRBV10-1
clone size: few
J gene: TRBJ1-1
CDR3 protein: CASSESTGYTEAFF
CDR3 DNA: TGCGCCAGCAGTGAGAGCACAGGGTACACTGAAGCTTTCTTT

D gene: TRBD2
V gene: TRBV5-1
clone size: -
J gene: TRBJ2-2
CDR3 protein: CASSLISSGNTGELFF
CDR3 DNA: TGCGCCAGCAGCTTGATTTCTAGCGGGAACACCGGGGAGCTGTTTTTT

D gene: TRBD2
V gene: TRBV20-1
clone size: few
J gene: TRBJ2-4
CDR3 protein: CSAYYLAGGGIQYF
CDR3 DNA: TGCAGTGCTTACTACTTAGCGGGGGGTGGCATTCAGTACTTC